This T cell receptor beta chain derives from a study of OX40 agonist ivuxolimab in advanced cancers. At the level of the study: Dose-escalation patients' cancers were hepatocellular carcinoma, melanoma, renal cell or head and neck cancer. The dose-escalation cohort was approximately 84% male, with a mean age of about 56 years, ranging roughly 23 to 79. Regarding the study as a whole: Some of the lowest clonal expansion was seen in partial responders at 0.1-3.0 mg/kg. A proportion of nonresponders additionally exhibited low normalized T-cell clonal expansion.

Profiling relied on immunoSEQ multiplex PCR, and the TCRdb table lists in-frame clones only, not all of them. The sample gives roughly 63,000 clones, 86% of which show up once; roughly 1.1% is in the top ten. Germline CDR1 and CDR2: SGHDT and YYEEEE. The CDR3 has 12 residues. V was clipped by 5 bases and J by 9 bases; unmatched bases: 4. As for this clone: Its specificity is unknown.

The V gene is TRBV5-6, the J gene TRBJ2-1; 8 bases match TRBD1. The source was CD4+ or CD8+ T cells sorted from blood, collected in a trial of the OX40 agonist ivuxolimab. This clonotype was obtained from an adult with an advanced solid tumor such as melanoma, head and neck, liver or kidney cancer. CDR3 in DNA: TGTGCCAGCAGGAGCAGGGGGCTTGAGCAGTTCTTC. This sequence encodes CASRSRGLEQFF.